The source of this T cell receptor (beta chain) is a study of T cells in Graves' hyperthyroidism and ophthalmopathy. CDR3 length: 16 residues. Germline V gene lookup returns CDR1 DFQATT and CDR2 SNEGSKA (reference sequence). V trimming: 6 bases; J trimming: 7 bases; junction bases outside the gene matches: 13. The CDR3 regions of TCR beta were amplified from RNA transcripts. During a first-round RT-PCR of the TCR CDR3, the HTBI primer set was used. TCRdb reprocessed the multiplex PCR reads with MiXCR, giving one entry per CDR3 protein. The sample holds about 610,000 distinct CDR3 sequences, roughly 15% seen once. This clonotype came up many times.

This clonotype was sampled from a middle-aged woman with Graves' ophthalmopathy. The sample comprised blood. The chain carries TRBV20-1 and TRBJ2-2, with 11 bases fitting TRBD2. CDR3 region: CSASESSGRRGGELFF. The DNA for the CDR3 is TGCAGTGCCTCCGAGTCTAGCGGGAGGCGAGGCGGGGAGCTGTTTTTT.